This TCR beta chain was identified in a study of memory CD4+ T cells and cytomegalovirus serostatus. As for the study in general: Of the healthy Belgian adults, fewer than 10 were CMV seropositive and 24 seronegative.

Overall study findings and caveats: The CMV-associated TCR signature appears largely within the CD4+ memory repertoire. Of more than 150 reported CMV TCRbeta sequences, 65 to 85 were found in memory CD4+ repertoires. Repertoires predicted CMV serostatus with median bootstrapped AUC of about 0.96.

Profiled with immunoSEQ multiplex PCR; TCRdb holds only in-frame clones, not every one. The sample consists of some 57,000 clones, around 79% of them appearing once. V shed 3 bases and J shed 6 bases, with 11 bases lying between them. CDR3 size: 13 residues. CDR1 SGHVS and CDR2 FQNEAQ come from the germline V gene. This clone was observed a single time. Antigen: not known. The sort gate was single viable CD3+CD4+CD8-CD45RO+ cells for memory CD4+ T cells. The V call is TRBV7-8, the J call TRBJ1-2; tentatively, D is TRBD1 (5 bases). The origin of this receptor is an adult in good health and CMV-seronegative. Sequencing used memory CD4+ T cells from blood. CDR3 in amino acids: CASSFGREDGYTF. Here the CDR3 DNA reads TGTGCCAGCAGCTTTGGCAGGGAGGATGGCTACACCTTC.